A selection of T cell receptor beta chains follows, all from one sample in a study of blood T cell repertoires in COVID-19. The assay was immunoSEQ multiplex PCR, and TCRdb's table has in-frame clones only and misses some. The sample comprises approximately 190,000 clones, roughly 85% of which are singletons, and around a fifth rests with the top ten. Specimen: peripheral blood. All receptors come from a man between 60 and 75 years old with active or convalescent COVID-19. CDR3s include the opening cysteine and the closing phenylalanine or tryptophan. The D gene is left open where the match is weak. Clone size, where shown, is once, few, many, or a class for clones that have expanded.

clone_size: NA; v_call: TRBV18; j_call: TRBJ1-4; d_call: TRBD1; cdr3_length: 15; cdr3_aa: CASSPGQGVGEKLFF; cdr3_nt: TGTGCCAGCTCACCCGGACAGGGGGTGGGTGAAAAACTGTTTTTT
clone_size: NA; v_call: TRBV7-6; j_call: TRBJ2-3; d_call: TRBD2; cdr3_length: 18; cdr3_aa: CASSLDPSGGMGTDTQYF; cdr3_nt: TGTGCCAGCAGCTTAGATCCTAGCGGGGGTATGGGTACAGATACGCAGTATTTT
clone_size: many; v_call: TRBV6-5; j_call: TRBJ1-6; d_call: NA; cdr3_length: 14; cdr3_aa: CASSYRAPGSPLHF; cdr3_nt: TGTGCCAGCAGTTACCGGGCCCCGGGGTCACCCCTCCACTTT
clone_size: NA; v_call: TRBV5-5; j_call: TRBJ1-2; d_call: NA; cdr3_length: 13; cdr3_aa: CASSITGNYGYTF; cdr3_nt: TGTGCCAGCAGTATTACGGGAAACTATGGCTACACCTTC
clone_size: NA; v_call: TRBV3-1/TRBV3-2; j_call: TRBJ2-5; d_call: NA; cdr3_length: 13; cdr3_aa: CASSAKARETQYF; cdr3_nt: TGTGCCAGCAGCGCTAAGGCGAGGGAGACCCAGTACTTC
clone_size: NA; v_call: TRBV27; j_call: TRBJ2-1; d_call: TRBD2; cdr3_length: 18; cdr3_aa: CASSLSPSGVRSYNEQFF; cdr3_nt: TGTGCCAGCAGTTTATCGCCTAGCGGGGTCCGCTCCTACAATGAGCAGTTCTTC
clone_size: NA; v_call: TRBV29-1; j_call: TRBJ2-1; d_call: TRBD1; cdr3_length: 16; cdr3_aa: CSVPNTDRGPYNEQFF; cdr3_nt: TGCAGCGTTCCTAATACTGACAGGGGGCCCTACAATGAGCAGTTCTTC
clone_size: NA; v_call: TRBV18; j_call: TRBJ1-1; d_call: TRBD1; cdr3_length: 14; cdr3_aa: CASGTDRANTEAFF; cdr3_nt: TGTGCCAGCGGTACTGACAGGGCGAACACTGAAGCTTTCTTT
clone_size: NA; v_call: TRBV6-6; j_call: TRBJ2-3; d_call: NA; cdr3_length: 14; cdr3_aa: CASNLGGPKDTQYF; cdr3_nt: TGTGCCAGCAACCTCGGGGGGCCAAAAGATACGCAGTATTTT
clone_size: NA; v_call: TRBV2; j_call: TRBJ2-5; d_call: NA; cdr3_length: 15; cdr3_aa: CASSNQGSGQETQYF; cdr3_nt: TGTGCCAGCAGTAACCAGGGGAGTGGGCAAGAGACCCAGTACTTC
clone_size: NA; v_call: TRBV3-1/TRBV3-2; j_call: TRBJ1-1; d_call: NA; cdr3_length: 13; cdr3_aa: CASSQGGGTEAFF; cdr3_nt: TGTGCCAGCAGCCAAGGGGGGGGCACTGAAGCTTTCTTT
clone_size: NA; v_call: TRBV11-2; j_call: TRBJ2-6; d_call: NA; cdr3_length: 15; cdr3_aa: CASRFGQSGANVLTF; cdr3_nt: TGTGCCAGCAGGTTTGGACAAAGTGGGGCCAACGTCCTGACTTTC
clone_size: once; v_call: TRBV6-6; j_call: TRBJ1-2; d_call: NA; cdr3_length: 14; cdr3_aa: CASSFSNGDSGYTF; cdr3_nt: TGTGCCAGCAGTTTTAGTAACGGGGATTCTGGCTACACCTTC
clone_size: NA; v_call: TRBV9; j_call: TRBJ2-7; d_call: TRBD1; cdr3_length: 13; cdr3_aa: CARTGTANYEQYF; cdr3_nt: TGTGCCAGGACAGGGACAGCCAACTACGAGCAGTACTTC
clone_size: NA; v_call: TRBV11-2; j_call: TRBJ2-5; d_call: NA; cdr3_length: 13; cdr3_aa: CASSFPDTETQYF; cdr3_nt: TGTGCCAGCAGCTTTCCGGACACGGAGACCCAGTACTTC
clone_size: once; v_call: TRBV3-1/TRBV3-2; j_call: TRBJ2-1; d_call: NA; cdr3_length: 11; cdr3_aa: CASKLAEEQFF; cdr3_nt: TGTGCCAGCAAGCTAGCAGAGGAGCAGTTCTTC
clone_size: NA; v_call: TRBV9; j_call: TRBJ2-5; d_call: TRBD2; cdr3_length: 16; cdr3_aa: CASSVGNSGGQETQYF; cdr3_nt: TGTGCCAGCAGCGTAGGTAATAGCGGGGGCCAAGAGACCCAGTACTTC
clone_size: NA; v_call: TRBV6-1; j_call: TRBJ1-2; d_call: TRBD1; cdr3_length: 16; cdr3_aa: CASSEPGTGGSYGYTF; cdr3_nt: TGTGCCAGCAGTGAACCTGGGACAGGGGGCAGCTATGGCTACACCTTC
clone_size: NA; v_call: TRBV24-1; j_call: TRBJ2-5; d_call: TRBD2; cdr3_length: 15; cdr3_aa: CATSDLTSGGETQYF; cdr3_nt: TGTGCCACCAGTGACCTGACTAGCGGGGGGGAGACCCAGTACTTC
clone_size: once; v_call: TRBV5-1; j_call: TRBJ1-2; d_call: TRBD1; cdr3_length: 18; cdr3_aa: CASSLDASGTGANYGYTF; cdr3_nt: TGCGCCAGCAGCTTGGACGCTTCAGGGACAGGAGCTAACTATGGCTACACCTTC
clone_size: NA; v_call: TRBV7-3; j_call: TRBJ2-1; d_call: NA; cdr3_length: 14; cdr3_aa: CASSLKAFMDEQFF; cdr3_nt: TGTGCCAGCAGCTTAAAAGCCTTTATGGATGAGCAGTTCTTC
clone_size: NA; v_call: TRBV7-9; j_call: TRBJ1-2; d_call: NA; cdr3_length: 14; cdr3_aa: CASSLAGFRGGYTF; cdr3_nt: TGTGCCAGCAGCTTAGCGGGTTTCAGGGGCGGCTACACCTTC
clone_size: NA; v_call: TRBV6-5; j_call: TRBJ2-2; d_call: NA; cdr3_length: 14; cdr3_aa: CASSYERNTGELFF; cdr3_nt: TGTGCCAGCAGTTACGAGAGAAACACCGGGGAGCTGTTTTTT
clone_size: NA; v_call: TRBV18; j_call: TRBJ1-5; d_call: TRBD1; cdr3_length: 14; cdr3_aa: CASSEGQANQPQHF; cdr3_nt: TGTGCCAGCTCAGAGGGACAGGCCAATCAGCCCCAGCATTTT
clone_size: NA; v_call: TRBV3-1/TRBV3-2; j_call: TRBJ1-1; d_call: NA; cdr3_length: 14; cdr3_aa: CASSQDRGGTEAFF; cdr3_nt: TGTGCCAGCAGCCAAGACAGGGGTGGGACTGAAGCTTTCTTT
clone_size: NA; v_call: TRBV15; j_call: TRBJ1-2; d_call: NA; cdr3_length: 15; cdr3_aa: CATSRAVAGDYGYTF; cdr3_nt: TGTGCCACCAGCAGAGCGGTAGCAGGGGACTATGGCTACACCTTC
clone_size: NA; v_call: TRBV11-2; j_call: TRBJ1-4; d_call: TRBD1; cdr3_length: 15; cdr3_aa: CASSLGTRGLGELFF; cdr3_nt: TGTGCCAGCAGCTTAGGTACCAGGGGGCTAGGGGAACTGTTTTTT
clone_size: NA; v_call: TRBV24-1; j_call: TRBJ2-7; d_call: TRBD2; cdr3_length: 13; cdr3_aa: CAAPGEGTYEQYF; cdr3_nt: TGTGCCGCCCCGGGGGAGGGAACCTACGAGCAGTACTTC
clone_size: NA; v_call: TRBV2; j_call: TRBJ1-6; d_call: NA; cdr3_length: 13; cdr3_aa: CASSDLRDSPLHF; cdr3_nt: TGTGCCAGCAGTGACTTGAGGGATTCACCCCTCCACTTT
clone_size: NA; v_call: TRBV5-5; j_call: TRBJ2-3; d_call: TRBD1; cdr3_length: 15; cdr3_aa: CASSLQGAQTDTQYF; cdr3_nt: TGTGCCAGCAGCTTACAGGGGGCCCAAACAGATACGCAGTATTTT
clone_size: NA; v_call: TRBV27; j_call: TRBJ1-1; d_call: NA; cdr3_length: 13; cdr3_aa: CASSYRANTEAFF; cdr3_nt: TGTGCCAGCAGTTACAGGGCGAACACTGAAGCTTTCTTT
clone_size: NA; v_call: TRBV6-1; j_call: TRBJ1-2; d_call: NA; cdr3_length: 15; cdr3_aa: CASSEADSYNYGYTF; cdr3_nt: TGTGCCAGCAGTGAAGCGGACAGTTATAACTATGGCTACACCTTC
clone_size: once; v_call: TRBV6-6; j_call: TRBJ1-2; d_call: NA; cdr3_length: 14; cdr3_aa: CASSYIGYNYGYTF; cdr3_nt: TGTGCCAGCAGTTACATCGGTTACAACTATGGCTACACCTTC
clone_size: NA; v_call: TRBV29-1; j_call: TRBJ1-2; d_call: TRBD1; cdr3_length: 11; cdr3_aa: CSVDRGDGYTF; cdr3_nt: TGCAGCGTAGACAGGGGAGACGGCTACACCTTC
clone_size: NA; v_call: TRBV2; j_call: TRBJ2-7; d_call: NA; cdr3_length: 16; cdr3_aa: CASIKLGAGLENEQYF; cdr3_nt: TGTGCCAGCATCAAACTGGGTGCAGGGTTGGAGAACGAGCAGTACTTC
clone_size: NA; v_call: TRBV19; j_call: TRBJ2-6; d_call: NA; cdr3_length: 15; cdr3_aa: CASSIRSSGANVLTF; cdr3_nt: TGTGCCAGTAGTATACGGTCATCTGGGGCCAACGTCCTGACTTTC
clone_size: NA; v_call: TRBV6-5; j_call: TRBJ1-6; d_call: TRBD1; cdr3_length: 14; cdr3_aa: CASILDRANSPLHF; cdr3_nt: TGTGCCAGCATTCTGGACAGGGCTAATTCACCCCTCCACTTT